Given below is one T cell receptor beta chain in context. V dropped 11 bases and J dropped 0 bases, with 16 bases sitting between them. The CDR3 runs 15 residues. The V gene's germline CDR1 is MNHEY and CDR2 SVGEGT. Roughly 0.45 to 1 ug RNA was reverse transcribed with random hexamers. Amplification of TCR beta CDR3 spanned 54 Vbeta and 13 Jbeta via immunoSEQ multiplex PCR. Each CDR3 protein gets one entry after TCRdb re-called the immunoSEQ multiplex PCR reads with MiXCR. The sample holds some 150,000 distinct CDR3 sequences, approximately 95% seen once. The data are from a study of CD8 T cells in Susac syndrome.

The specimen sequenced was CD4+ T cells from PBMCs. This rearrangement joins TRBV6-2 or TRBV6-3 to TRBJ2-2; the D gene is possibly TRBD2 (5 bases). The clonotype was recovered from a human donor in good health. The CDR3 is CASVTGSANTGELFF. CDR3 bases: TGTGCCTCGGTAACGGGGTCAGCGAACACCGGGGAGCTGTTTTTT.